This entry lists 30 T cell receptor beta chains sequenced from one sample in a study of tissue T cells after allogeneic stem cell transplantation. Profiling relied on immunoSEQ multiplex PCR, and the TCRdb table lists in-frame clones only, not all of them. The table has approximately 17,000 clones, around 70% seen once. Material: spleen. These receptors were collected from a female BALB/c mouse in good health. The MHC haplotype of the strain is H2-d.

Only a few counts were recorded for this clone. Mouse germline and gene names are used. The CDR3 is cut off 1 residue early in the read; its end comes from the germline J gene. The chain couples TRBV13-1 to TRBJ1-2, with TRBD1 identical over 9 bases. Losses at the gene ends were 5 bases for V and 2 bases for J; bases not matched to a gene: 4. The CDR3 has 14 residues. Looked up from germline, CDR1 is NSHNY and CDR2 is SYGAGN. The DNA read from the CDR3 is TGTGCCAGCAGCTATGGGACAGGGAACTCCGACTACACC. Translating gives CASSYGTGNSDYT. The full CDR3 sequence reads CASSYGTGNSDYTF.

About this clone: Gene names are mouse gene names. The read terminates 1 residue ahead of where the CDR3 ends, so the germline J gene completes it. The rearrangement links TRBV1 to TRBJ2-3; perhaps D is TRBD1 or TRBD2 (5 bases each). The V gene lost 3 bases and the J gene lost 0 bases, with 13 bases spanning the gap. This CDR3 spans 16 amino acids. The germline V gene encodes CDR1 NSQYPW and CDR2 LRSPGD (reference sequence). The CDR3 bases that were read are TGCACCTGCAGTGCCAACGTCGGGGCTAGTGCAGAAACGCTGTAT. This encodes CTCSANVGASAETLY. The full CDR3 protein is CTCSANVGASAETLYF.

A remark on this clone: Gene names refer to mouse genes. The sequenced part of the CDR3 DNA is TGTGCTAGCAGTTCGACAGTCCAAGACACCCAGTAC. This gives the protein CASSSTVQDTQY. The full CDR3 protein reads CASSSTVQDTQYF. The rearrangement links TRBV29 to TRBJ2-5, with a tentative D call TRBD1 (5 bases). The observed sequence ends 1 residue before the CDR3 terminus, with the missing tail filled in from the germline J gene. V lost 4 bases and J 2 bases, leaving 7 bases between the germline ends. Germline loops: CDR1 MSHET, CDR2 SYDVDS. This CDR3 comprises 13 residues.

With regard to this clone: Mouse names are used for the genes. The CDR3 end falls 1 residue outside the read, so it is completed with the germline J gene. Distinct nucleotide sequences in the sample also encode this CDR3. V gene TRBV13-2 combines with J gene TRBJ2-2; no clear D gene. The CDR3 length is 12 residues. The V end lost 2 bases, the J end lost 2 bases, and 1 base lay between the germline ends. Germline assignment: CDR1 NNHNN and CDR2 SYGAGS (reference sequence). This CDR3 reads CASGENTGQLYF. The CDR3 DNA, read in part, is TGTGCCAGCGGTGAGAACACCGGGCAGCTCTAC.

Points on this clone: Here the gene names and germline are mouse. Read coverage stops 1 residue before the CDR3 terminus; the germline J gene supplies the remainder. This chain uses TRBV4 with TRBJ2-4; 9 bases line up with TRBD1. J gave up 8 bases and V 5 bases, and 5 bases lay outside the gene matches. Germline V gene sequence: CDR1 LGHDT, CDR2 YNNKQL (reference sequence). CDR3 size: 13 residues. CDR3 sequence: CASSPGQGLTLYF. Partial CDR3 DNA: TGTGCCAGCAGCCCGGGACAGGGCCTCACCTTGTAC.

As to this clone: Genes and germline come from the mouse. The read halts 1 residue ahead of the CDR3 end, with the missing end drawn from the germline J gene. J is TRBJ1-5 and V is TRBV24; D remains ambiguous. V shed 2 bases and J shed 6 bases, with 5 bases lying between them. The CDR3 extends over 12 amino acids. Germline CDR1 reads KGHTA; CDR2 reads FRNEEI. The DNA read from the CDR3 is TGTGCCAGCAGTCTGGGGGTCCAGGCTCCGCTT. Protein sequence: CASSLGVQAPL. The whole CDR3 protein reads CASSLGVQAPLF.

Concerning this clone itself: Germline and genes here are mouse. The read halts 1 residue ahead of the CDR3 end, with the missing end drawn from the germline J gene. The V call is TRBV20, the J call TRBJ1-4; D is possibly TRBD1 (6 bases). The V gene's germline CDR1 is GFQATS and CDR2 STVNSAI. V dropped 0 bases and J dropped 0 bases, with 11 bases sitting between them. The CDR3 has 16 amino acids. The CDR3 loop reads CGARETGGISNERLFF. The sequenced CDR3 bases are TGTGGTGCTAGGGAGACAGGAGGGATTTCCAACGAAAGATTATTT.

Comments on this clone: Gene names and germline match the mouse. The read is 1 residue too short to cover the CDR3 end, so that end is filled in from the germline J gene. The chain employs TRBV1 and TRBJ2-5; possibly TRBD2 for D (6 bases). Germline loops: CDR1 NSQYPW, CDR2 LRSPGD (reference sequence). The V end lost 3 bases, the J end lost 2 bases, and 6 bases lay between the germline ends. The CDR3 has 13 residues. CDR3 in amino acids: CTCSAGGQDTQYF. The CDR3 DNA, read in part, is TGCACCTGCAGTGCGGGGGGCCAAGACACCCAGTAC.

Comment on this clone: Gene and germline names: mouse. The read is 1 residue too short to cover the CDR3 end, so that end is filled in from the germline J gene. The V gene is TRBV31, the J gene TRBJ2-3; 9 nucleotides line up with TRBD1. Germline CDR1 is GKSSPN and CDR2 is SITVG. CDR3 length equals 15 residues. After removal of 0 bases from V and 3 bases from J, the junction contained 4 bases not matched to a gene. This CDR3 is CAWSLGTGRAETLYF. CDR3 DNA, as far as it was read: TGTGCCTGGAGTCTGGGGACAGGGAGAGCAGAAACGCTGTAT.

Points on this clone: Mouse germline and gene names are used. The CDR3 end lies 1 residue beyond the end of the read and is filled in from the germline J gene. The chain has TRBV5 and TRBJ2-3, with 7 positions matching TRBD1. The ends lost 0 bases at V and 1 base at J; junction bases unmatched: 4. The CDR3 runs 16 residues. Germline V lookup: CDR1 LGHNA, CDR2 YNLKQL (reference sequence). The part of the CDR3 DNA that was read is TGTGCCAGCAGCCAAGATAGACAGGGTGGTGCAGAAACGCTGTAT. This gives the protein CASSQDRQGGAETLY. The CDR3, in full, reads CASSQDRQGGAETLYF.

A word on this clone: The gene names given are mouse names. The read ends 1 residue shy of where the CDR3 ends; the end is completed using the germline J gene. This chain links TRBV13-1 with TRBJ1-1, with D possibly TRBD1 on 5 matching bases. The germline gives CDR1 NSHNY, CDR2 SYGAGN. The CDR3 extends over 14 amino acids. Deletions cut 5 bases from V and 1 base from J, with 12 bases between. The covered CDR3 bases are TGTGCCAGCAGGCACGGGGGAGGGAACACAGAAGTCTTC. This codes for CASRHGGGNTEVF. The entire CDR3 protein reads CASRHGGGNTEVFF.

Notes on this clone: The genes are named according to mouse. Read coverage stops 1 residue before the CDR3 terminus; the germline J gene supplies the remainder. This rearrangement joins TRBV13-2 to TRBJ2-2; D not resolved. V lost 0 bases and J 4 bases, leaving 1 base between the germline ends. CDR1 and CDR2 (germline): NNHNN, SYGAGS (reference sequence). This CDR3 contains 12 residues. The CDR3 region is CASGDVTGQLYF. The CDR3 DNA, read in part, is TGTGCCAGCGGTGATGTCACCGGGCAGCTCTAC.

With respect to this clone: Gene names refer to mouse genes. The CDR3 end lies 1 residue beyond the end of the read and is filled in from the germline J gene. Other DNA sequences within the sample encode an identical CDR3. The chain employs TRBV5 and TRBJ1-4, with TRBD1 matching 9 bases. J gave up 7 bases and V 0 bases, and 3 bases lay outside the gene matches. Germline CDR1 and CDR2: LGHNA and YNLKQL (reference sequence). The CDR3 totals 15 residues. CDR3 loop: CASSQEGQGGERLFF. Incomplete CDR3 DNA: TGTGCCAGCAGCCAAGAGGGACAGGGCGGCGAAAGATTATTT.

A note on this clone: Genes and germline are mouse. The CDR3 goes on 1 residue after the read ends, and that part is filled in from the germline J gene. The chain is built from TRBV19 and TRBJ1-1; D is unclear. Germline V gives CDR1 FNHDT, CDR2 SITEND (reference sequence). The V end lost 6 bases, the J end lost 1 base, and 7 bases lay between the germline ends. CDR3 size: 12 residues. Incomplete CDR3 DNA: TGTGCCAGCACACAGCGAAACACAGAAGTCTTC. It is translated as CASTQRNTEVF. The full CDR3 is CASTQRNTEVFF.

A note on this clone: Gene names denote mouse genes. The observed sequence ends 1 residue before the CDR3 terminus, with the missing tail filled in from the germline J gene. The chain has TRBV20 and TRBJ2-1; 10 nucleotides agree with TRBD2. CDR3 length: 13 amino acids. V was clipped by 5 bases and J by 3 bases; unmatched bases: 1. Germline CDR1 is GFQATS and CDR2 is STVNSAI. CDR3 DNA, as far as it was read: TGTGGTGCTCGACTGGGGGGCTATGCTGAGCAGTTC. Its protein is CGARLGGYAEQF. In full, the CDR3 is CGARLGGYAEQFF.

A word on this clone: The genes and germline here are from mouse. Coverage ceases 1 residue before the CDR3 finishes, and the germline J gene fills in the end. This chain uses TRBV4 with TRBJ2-2, with 10 bases fitting TRBD1. CDR1 and CDR2 (germline): LGHDT, YNNKQL (reference sequence). This CDR3 is 15 amino acids long. The V segment lost 4 bases and the J segment 4 bases; nucleotides outside the gene matches: 3. CDR3 sequence reads: CASSSTGGGTGQLYF. Incomplete CDR3 DNA: TGTGCCAGCAGCTCGACAGGGGGCGGCACCGGGCAGCTCTAC.

This clone was recorded only once. The gene symbols are mouse symbols. Coverage ceases 1 residue before the CDR3 finishes, and the germline J gene fills in the end. The chain employs TRBV13-2 and TRBJ2-3, with 13 nucleotides matching TRBD2. The trim removed 2 bases at V and 1 base at J, leaving 7 bases unmatched. The germline V gene encodes CDR1 NNHNN and CDR2 SYGAGS (reference sequence). This CDR3 is 18 amino acids long. CDR3 DNA (partial): TGTGCCAGCGGTGAGGGACTGGGGGGGGCGTTAGGTGCAGAAACGCTGTAT. Residues: CASGEGLGGALGAETLY. The full CDR3 protein reads CASGEGLGGALGAETLYF.

About this clone itself: Mouse germline and gene names are used. The read ends 1 residue shy of where the CDR3 ends; the end is completed using the germline J gene. The V call is TRBV13-1, the J call TRBJ2-7; 9 bases fit TRBD1. Germline CDR1 NSHNY, CDR2 SYGAGN. The CDR3 extends over 16 amino acids. With 0 bases clipped from V and 0 bases from J, the junction kept 4 bases outside the gene matches. CDR3 bases read: TGTGCCAGCAGTGATGGCGGGACAGGGTACTCCTATGAACAGTAC. Its translation: CASSDGGTGYSYEQY. The complete CDR3 reads CASSDGGTGYSYEQYF.

A few counts support this clone. Gene names denote mouse genes. The read comes to an end 1 residue before the CDR3 does, leaving the germline J gene to fill in the end. This chain joins TRBV13-3 and TRBJ2-7; 9 bases are a match to TRBD2. The CDR3 has 13 amino acids. Germline V CDR1 and CDR2: NNHDY, SYVADS. The V segment lost 4 bases and the J segment 3 bases; nucleotides outside the gene matches: 2. CDR3 DNA (partial): TGTGCCAGCAGTATGACTGGGGGCTATGAACAGTAC. Its translation is CASSMTGGYEQY. From start to end, the CDR3 is CASSMTGGYEQYF.

Concerning this clone: The gene names here belong to mouse. The observed sequence ends 1 residue before the CDR3 terminus, with the missing tail filled in from the germline J gene. This chain connects TRBV4 to TRBJ1-2; perhaps TRBD1 as D (5 bases). V was cut by 5 bases and J by 0 bases, with 10 bases left in between. The CDR3 has 14 amino acids. The V gene's germline CDR1 is LGHDT and CDR2 YNNKQL (reference sequence). The CDR3 here is CASSLGTSNSDYTF. The part of the CDR3 DNA that was read is TGTGCCAGCAGCCTTGGGACCTCAAACTCCGACTACACC.

Worth noting for this clone: Genes and germline are mouse. Read sequence stops 1 residue before the CDR3 end, and the germline J gene provides the missing end. V gene TRBV13-1 combines with J gene TRBJ1-4; TRBD1 agrees at 8 bases. Trimming took 6 bases from V and 7 from J; bases not matched to a gene: 5. The germline gives CDR1 NSHNY, CDR2 SYGAGN. CDR3 length: 13 residues. Partial CDR3 DNA: TGTGCCAGCAAATCACAGGGGGGCGAAAGATTATTT. Amino acid sequence: CASKSQGGERLF. The CDR3 in full is CASKSQGGERLFF.

On this clone: Genes and germline come from the mouse. Read coverage stops 1 residue before the CDR3 terminus; the germline J gene supplies the remainder. J is TRBJ2-4 and V is TRBV31; D uncertain. The germline V and J ends were trimmed by 1 base and 2 bases, with 7 bases remaining between them. CDR1 is GKSSPN and CDR2 is SITVG in the germline V gene. The CDR3 extends over 13 amino acids. The CDR3 protein is CAWSQWDQNTLYF. CDR3 DNA (partial): TGTGCCTGGAGTCAGTGGGATCAAAACACCTTGTAC.

A word on this clone: Here the gene names and germline are mouse. The read stops 1 residue short of the end of the CDR3; the missing end is completed from the germline J gene. This rearrangement joins TRBV1 to TRBJ2-4; weak D call: TRBD1 (5 bases). Germline CDR1 is NSQYPW and CDR2 is LRSPGD (reference sequence). The CDR3 contains 14 residues. Trimming took 0 bases from V and 1 from J, leaving 5 bases between them. The covered CDR3 bases are TGCACCTGCAGTGCAGACAGGGGTCAAAACACCTTGTAC. It codes for CTCSADRGQNTLY. In full, the CDR3 reads CTCSADRGQNTLYF. The whole variable domain, filled in from reference TRBV1 and TRBJ2-4, reads VTLLEQNPRWRLVPRGQAVNLRCILKNSQYPWMSWYQQDLQKQLQWLFTLRSPGDKEVKSLPGADYLATRVTDTELRLQVANMSQGRTLYCTCSADRGQNTLYFGAGTRLSVL.

This clone was observed a handful of times. Mouse germline and gene names are used. The sequence runs out 1 residue before the end of the CDR3; the remainder is reconstructed from the germline J gene. Different DNA sequences within this sample yield the same CDR3. This rearrangement joins TRBV13-3 to TRBJ1-4; weak D call: TRBD1 (6 bases). This CDR3 is 14 amino acids long. Germline V lookup: CDR1 NNHDY, CDR2 SYVADS. The V and J ends lost 4 bases and 3 bases respectively, with 10 bases between them. The sequenced CDR3 bases are TGTGCCAGCAGTCCTACAGGGACCAACGAAAGATTATTT. This codes for CASSPTGTNERLF. The whole CDR3 reads CASSPTGTNERLFF.

On this clone itself: Here the gene names and germline are mouse. The CDR3 end falls 1 residue outside the read, so it is completed with the germline J gene. This chain uses TRBV24 with TRBJ2-7, with TRBD2 identical over 8 bases. The CDR3 totals 14 residues. Germline assignment: CDR1 KGHTA and CDR2 FRNEEI. Losses at the gene ends were 2 bases for V and 7 bases for J; bases not matched to a gene: 7. The CDR3 bases that were read are TGTGCCAGCAGTCTGGGCTGGGGGGCAAAGGAACAGTAC. Protein sequence: CASSLGWGAKEQY. From start to end, the CDR3 is CASSLGWGAKEQYF.

Points on this clone: The genes and germline here are from mouse. The DNA ends 1 residue before the CDR3 does, and the rest of the CDR3 is filled in from the germline J gene. This rearrangement joins TRBV13-2 to TRBJ1-4; 10 bases fit TRBD1. V trimming: 2 bases; J trimming: 3 bases; junction bases outside the gene matches: 7. The CDR3 has 17 amino acids. Germline CDR1 NNHNN, CDR2 SYGAGS (reference sequence). CDR3 DNA (partial): TGTGCCAGCGGTGAGGGACAGGGGAGCGGGGCCAACGAAAGATTATTT. It encodes CASGEGQGSGANERLF. The entire CDR3 protein reads CASGEGQGSGANERLFF.

This clone was detected only a few times. Gene names follow the mouse nomenclature. The CDR3 end lies 1 residue beyond the end of the read and is filled in from the germline J gene. The V and J genes are TRBV13-3 and TRBJ1-3; D gene ambiguous. Germline-derived CDR1 and CDR2 are NNHDY and SYVADS. The CDR3 totals 14 residues. V was trimmed by 1 base and J by 0 bases, leaving 5 bases between them. Incomplete CDR3 DNA: TGTGCCAGCAGTGATTCGGGTTCTGGAAATACGCTCTAT. Its protein is CASSDSGSGNTLY. The entire CDR3 reads CASSDSGSGNTLYF.

On this clone itself: Mouse gene names and germline throughout. The CDR3 goes on 1 residue after the read ends, and that part is filled in from the germline J gene. The chain is built from TRBV20 and TRBJ2-4; the D is unclear. The CDR3 runs to 12 residues. The germline V gene has CDR1 GFQATS and CDR2 STVNSAI. V was cut by 0 bases and J by 0 bases, with 1 base left in between. The CDR3 sequence is CGARDSQNTLYF. The sequenced part of the CDR3 DNA is TGTGGTGCTAGGGACAGTCAAAACACCTTGTAC.

Turning to this clone: The gene names given are mouse names. The sequenced CDR3 bases are TGTGCTAGCAGTTTCGACAACTATAATTCGCCCCTCTAC. Translated, it gives CASSFDNYNSPLY. The CDR3 in full is CASSFDNYNSPLYF. The V and J genes are TRBV29 and TRBJ1-6; D is uncertain. The read ends 1 residue shy of where the CDR3 ends; the end is completed using the germline J gene. TRBJ1-6 is sorted into the ORF group, with uncertain function. The V gene lost 3 bases and the J gene lost 3 bases, with 6 bases spanning the gap. Germline V gene data show CDR1 as MSHET and CDR2 as SYDVDS. The CDR3 length is 14 residues.

As concerns this clone: The listed genes are named as in mouse. The read is 1 residue too short to cover the CDR3 end, so that end is filled in from the germline J gene. This chain links TRBV4 with TRBJ1-1, with 8 bases identical to TRBD1. The CDR3 has 14 amino acids. Germline V gene lookup returns CDR1 LGHDT and CDR2 YNNKQL (reference sequence). The V segment lost 4 bases and the J segment 0 bases; nucleotides outside the gene matches: 1. The DNA read from the CDR3 is TGTGCCAGCAGCTCGACAGGGGCAAACACAGAAGTCTTC. It yields the protein CASSSTGANTEVF. The full CDR3 protein is CASSSTGANTEVFF.